The 20 T cell receptor beta chains in this list originate from one sample, sequenced in a study of sequential checkpoint blockade in melanoma. Repertoires were generated with immunoSEQ multiplex PCR, while TCRdb's copy carries only in-frame clones and drops some. The table includes approximately 6,200 clones, nearly 90% detected once. The treatment: randomized to nivolumab then ipilimumab (arm A) or the reverse (arm B). The source material was CD8+ T cells sorted from blood (inferred from file names), sampled from a patient given nivolumab and ipilimumab in sequence. These receptors were obtained from a human donor with melanoma.

The chain uses TRBV27 and TRBJ1-5; no reliable D call. The CDR3 totals 13 residues. From germline, CDR1 is MNHEY and CDR2 SMNVEV (reference sequence). Trimming took off 2 bases at V and 2 bases at J, with 4 bases between the two ends. CDR3 nucleotides: TGTGCCAGCAGTTTAAGAGGCAATCAGCCCCAGCATTTT. As protein: CASSLRGNQPQHF.

V usage is TRBV27 and J usage is TRBJ2-1, with 7 bases that match TRBD2. In germline, CDR1 is MNHEY, CDR2 SMNVEV (reference sequence). With V trimmed by 5 bases and J by 1 base, 11 bases remained unmatched. The CDR3 extends over 17 amino acids. This chain's CDR3 is CASSPTISGPSYNEQFF. The CDR3 DNA sequence: TGTGCCAGCAGTCCCACGATTAGCGGGCCTTCCTACAATGAGCAGTTCTTC.

The rearrangement joins TRBV10-2 to TRBJ2-3; D uncertain. The CDR3 loop spans 14 amino acids. V lost 6 bases and J lost 4, with 14 bases in between. CDR1 is WSHSY, CDR2 SAAADI, per germline. CDR3 nucleotides: TGCGCCAGCAGCGTTGTAGAAGCCGCAGATACGCAGTATTTT. This codes for CASSVVEAADTQYF.

The chain links TRBV8-2 to TRBJ2-6; the table's D call, TRBD2, was not checked against the DNA. TRBV8-2 is a pseudogene. The CDR3 runs 17 residues. CDR3 in amino acids: CGIGTRITQSRANVLTF. The CDR3 DNA reads TGTGGCATTGGGACTAGGATAACACAAAGCCGGGCCAACGTCCTGACTTTC.

Only one count was recorded for this clone. In the same sample, other DNA sequences code for this CDR3. The V call is TRBV6-5, the J call TRBJ2-2; no definite D call. The CDR3 totals 13 residues. From germline, CDR1 is MNHEY and CDR2 SVGAGI. Trimming stripped 3 bases from V and 4 bases from J, with 6 bases between. The DNA of the CDR3 is TGTGCCAGCAGTTATGGTAGCACCGGGGAGCTGTTTTTT. Its translation: CASSYGSTGELFF.

V usage is TRBV28 and J usage is TRBJ2-7; D uncertain. Germline assignment: CDR1 MDHEN and CDR2 SYDVKM. This CDR3 contains 13 residues. The V end lost 4 bases, the J end lost 2 bases, and 9 bases lay between the germline ends. The CDR3 protein is CASSWSPTYEQYF. In DNA form, the CDR3 reads TGTGCCAGCAGTTGGAGCCCCACCTACGAGCAGTACTTC.

The rearrangement joins TRBV4-3 to TRBJ2-5; a possible D gene is TRBD2 (5 bases). CDR1 is LGHNA and CDR2 is YSLEER in the germline V gene. The V end lost 0 bases, the J end lost 4 bases, and 9 bases lay between the germline ends. There are 14 residues in the CDR3. CDR3 region: CASSQDPAGETQYF. The CDR3 DNA is TGCGCCAGCAGCCAAGATCCCGCGGGAGAGACCCAGTACTTC.

The chain links TRBV9 to TRBJ2-1; 13 bases align to TRBD2. CDR3 length: 17 amino acids. The ends lost 0 bases at V and 8 bases at J; junction bases unmatched: 8. Germline V gene data show CDR1 as SGDLS and CDR2 as YYNGEE. For the CDR3, the DNA is TGTGCCAGCAGCGTAGCCATCGGACTAGCGGGAGACGATGAGCAGTTCTTC. The encoded protein is CASSVAIGLAGDDEQFF.

V is TRBV7-6 and J is TRBJ2-7; TRBD1 agrees at 12 bases. Germline trimming cut 5 bases from V and 4 bases from J; bases unmatched to any gene: 12. CDR1 is SGHVS and CDR2 is FNYEAQ in the germline V gene. The CDR3 is 17 residues long. CDR3 in amino acids: CASSPGTGGLLMYEQYF. CDR3 in DNA: TGTGCCAGCAGCCCGGGGACAGGGGGCTTGCTGATGTACGAGCAGTACTTC.

The J gene is TRBJ2-3, the V gene TRBV2; TRBD2 matches at 14 bases. The length of the CDR3 is 15 residues. In germline, CDR1 is SNHLY, CDR2 FYNNEI. V was clipped by 8 bases and J by 2 bases; unmatched bases: 3. CDR3 DNA: TGTGCCAGCTGGGGACTAGCGGGAGTCACAGATACGCAGTATTTT. Its translation: CASWGLAGVTDTQYF.

This sequence joins TRBV28 and TRBJ2-3, with 9 bases aligning to TRBD1. Germline CDR1 reads MDHEN; CDR2 reads SYDVKM. Trimming removed 4 bases from V and 0 bases from J; junction bases left unmatched: 11. The CDR3 totals 18 residues. The CDR3 nucleotides read TGTGCCAGCAGTTACTGGCCCGAGACAGGGGGGAGCACAGATACGCAGTATTTT. It is translated as CASSYWPETGGSTDTQYF.

The chain employs TRBV7-9 and TRBJ1-2, with 12 bases that match TRBD1. The germline V gene has CDR1 SEHNR and CDR2 FQNEAQ (reference sequence). With V trimmed by 4 bases and J by 6 bases, 6 bases remained unmatched. The CDR3 consists of 15 residues. CDR3 sequence: CASSSLGDRGHGYTF. For the CDR3, the DNA is TGTGCCAGCAGCTCGCTAGGGGACAGGGGGCATGGCTACACCTTC.

The chain uses TRBV19 and TRBJ2-7, with 8 bases fitting TRBD1. The V gene's germline CDR1 is LNHDA and CDR2 SQIVND (reference sequence). The CDR3 extends over 14 amino acids. V lost 6 bases, J lost 2 bases, and 6 bases stayed unmatched. In DNA, the CDR3 is TGTGCCAGTAGCGCCGGGACAGGACCCTACGAGCAGTACTTC. Its protein is CASSAGTGPYEQYF.

This clone was detected only once. The V and J genes are TRBV27 and TRBJ2-7; 11 bases map to TRBD1. Germline-derived CDR1 and CDR2 are MNHEY and SMNVEV (reference sequence). Trimming took 2 bases from V and 2 from J; bases not matched to a gene: 2. This CDR3 region has 15 residues. CDR3 region: CASSLVGQGAYEQYF. The CDR3 DNA reads as TGTGCCAGCAGTTTAGTGGGACAGGGGGCCTACGAGCAGTACTTC.

The CDR3: CASSFGTGGMETQYF. For the CDR3, the DNA is TGTGCCAGCAGTTTTGGGACAGGGGGTATGGAGACCCAGTACTTC. The chain employs TRBV27 and TRBJ2-5; 11 bases are a match to TRBD1. The CDR3 consists of 15 residues. The germline V gene encodes CDR1 MNHEY and CDR2 SMNVEV (reference sequence). V was clipped by 3 bases and J by 5 bases; unmatched bases: 5.

This clone was seen just once. The gene calls are TRBV4-2 and TRBJ1-4; D call uncertain. CDR3 length: 14 residues. From germline, CDR1 is LGHNA and CDR2 YNFKEQ. V lost 2 bases, J lost 3 bases, and 7 bases lay in between. The CDR3 region is CASSQWGANEKLFF. CDR3 nucleotides: TGTGCCAGCAGCCAATGGGGAGCTAATGAAAAACTGTTTTTT.

The DNA for the CDR3 is TGTGCCAGCGGACAGGGGATGAACACTGAAGCTTTCTTT. It codes for CASGQGMNTEAFF. This rearrangement joins TRBV2 to TRBJ1-1, with 9 positions matching TRBD1. Per germline, CDR1 SNHLY and CDR2 FYNNEI. The CDR3 spans 13 residues. Trimming removed 8 bases from V and 0 bases from J; junction bases left unmatched: 1.

This clone was seen once. The rearrangement links TRBV4-3 to TRBJ2-1, with D hard to call. From germline, CDR1 is LGHNA and CDR2 YSLEER. V lost 4 bases and J 13 bases, leaving 14 bases between the germline ends. The CDR3 loop spans 12 amino acids. CDR3 protein: CASSPIGGDQFF. CDR3 nucleotide sequence: TGCGCCAGCAGCCCGATCGGCGGAGACCAGTTCTTC.

The chain employs TRBV7-9 and TRBJ1-2, with TRBD1 matching over 9 bases. J was trimmed by 5 bases and V by 3 bases; bases with no gene match: 10. This CDR3 region has 16 residues. Germline CDR1 and CDR2: SEHNR and FQNEAQ (reference sequence). The CDR3 loop is CASSLGQGLGRYGYTF. CDR3 sequence (DNA): TGTGCCAGCAGCTTGGGACAGGGTCTGGGACGGTATGGCTACACCTTC.

The count of this clone is one. The gene calls are TRBV6-1 and TRBJ2-3; D ambiguous. The germline V gene has CDR1 MNHNS and CDR2 SASEGT. This CDR3 comprises 13 residues. V was shortened by 5 bases and J by 9 bases, with 15 bases between the two germline ends. The CDR3 is CASSTEAAPTQYF. The CDR3 nucleotides are TGTGCCAGCAGTACTGAAGCCGCCCCAACGCAGTATTTT.